This entry describes one T cell receptor (beta chain). Its antigen is not identified. Looked up from germline, CDR1 is DFQATT and CDR2 is SNEGSKA (reference sequence). J was trimmed by 8 bases and V by 0 bases; bases with no gene match: 8. The CDR3 has 16 residues. Under the authors' procedure: Researchers built a distant-metastasis classifier for papillary thyroid cancer that drew on CDR3 differences across clinicopathological groups. With MiXCR, TCRdb called clones anew from the PCR reads. The V and J calls were determined by TCRdb, not by the authors. This table holds over 25,000 clones, around 19% found once. This specimen comes from a study of metastatic and nonmetastatic thyroid tumors. Background on the study: It was across blood and tumor or nodule tissue from malignant and benign thyroid patients that repertoires were compared.

Thyroid surgery was preceded by no treatment in any patient. Study-level results: TCR beta diversity was reportedly significantly higher in malignant thyroid tumors than benign nodules, in blood and tumor.

This chain connects TRBV20-1 to TRBJ2-2; 11 bases match TRBD2. The sequenced sample was blood. This receptor was taken from a female donor with papillary thyroid cancer or a benign thyroid nodule (not recorded which). Some clones in this sample may be carry-over from other donors' samples. In DNA form, the CDR3 reads TGCAGTGCTAGAGATAGCGGGAGGGGTGCAAGGGGGGAGCTGTTTTTT. It yields the protein CSARDSGRGARGELFF.